This T cell receptor beta chain was captured by sequencing in a study of CD8+ T cells in alopecia areata. Study-level findings and limits: One nonresponder leaves baseline CD8+ expansion's link to response uncertain. Both scalp clonality and the expanded CD8+ clones among the top 100 showed a significant decrease with tofacitinib.

As the sequencing template, cDNA was produced by extracting RNA and reverse transcribing it. Repertoires were generated with immunoSEQ multiplex PCR, while TCRdb's copy carries only in-frame clones and drops some. This table has fewer than 250,000 clones, around two fifths appearing once. Noted treatment: oral pan-JAK inhibitor, 5-10 mg twice daily. Details on this clone: Its target is not known.

Trimming cost V 6 bases and J 11 bases; bases outside gene matches: 9. In germline, CDR1 is SEHNR, CDR2 FQNEAQ (reference sequence). CDR3 length: 12 amino acids. The TCR comes from a human donor with alopecia areata. This chain joins TRBV7-9 and TRBJ1-1, with 7 bases aligning to TRBD1. This specimen was CD4+ T cells sorted from blood, taken around week 37, from a patient treated with tofacitinib. Written as DNA, the CDR3 is TGTGCCAGCAGTTTTAACAGGGGTGGGGCTTTCTTT. It encodes CASSFNRGGAFF.